What follows are 29 T cell receptor beta chains derived from one specimen sequenced in a study of lymphopenia after photon versus proton radiotherapy. The method was immunoSEQ multiplex PCR; TCRdb's version includes in-frame clones alone and lacks a portion of them. The sample has more than 11,000 clones; under 90% are singletons. The source material was peripheral blood, sampled from a patient treated with photon-based radiotherapy. The receptors were gathered from a man over 45 with gastric cancer.

The gene calls are TRBV7-2 and TRBJ2-7; weak D call: TRBD2 (6 bases). The ends were cut back, 1 base at V and 5 bases at J, with 12 bases in the middle. CDR3 length: 14 amino acids. Germline CDR1 SGHTA, CDR2 FQGNSA. CDR3 amino acids: CASSLVGWGDEQYV. The CDR3 nucleotides read TGTGCCAGCAGCTTAGTCGGCTGGGGGGACGAGCAGTACGTC.

This rearrangement joins TRBV4-2 to TRBJ2-6, with no clear D. This CDR3 contains 17 residues. Germline V gene data show CDR1 as LGHNA and CDR2 as YNFKEQ. V shed 1 base and J shed 0 bases, with 10 bases lying between them. CDR3 DNA sequence: TGTGCCAGCAGCCAAGTCCTTGATATCTCTGGGGCCAACGTCCTGACTTTC. Translating gives CASSQVLDISGANVLTF.

The chain joins TRBV9 to TRBJ2-3; no firm D call. The CDR3 spans 13 residues. Germline V CDR1 and CDR2: SGDLS, YYNGEE. Trimming shortened V by 0 bases and J by 0 bases, and 2 bases separated the two germline ends. The CDR3 here is CASSVVSTDTQYF. CDR3 DNA sequence: TGTGCCAGCAGCGTAGTTAGCACAGATACGCAGTATTTT.

V usage is TRBV11-2 and J usage is TRBJ2-3; D gene uncertain. Germline lookup yields CDR1 SGHAT and CDR2 FQNNGV. V gave up 6 bases and J gave up 1 base, with 2 bases separating them. The CDR3 consists of 11 residues. DNA of the CDR3: TGTGCCAGCAGGGGCACAGATACGCAGTATTTT. Amino acids: CASRGTDTQYF. Filled out from reference TRBV11-2 and TRBJ2-3, the complete variable domain reads EAGVAQSPRYKIIEKRQSVAFWCNPISGHATLYWYQQILGQGPKLLIQFQNNGVVDDSQLPKDRFSAERLKGVDSTLKIQPAKLEDSAVYLCASRGTDTQYFGPGTRLTVL.

The chain recombines TRBV7-3 with TRBJ2-1; D remains ambiguous. The germline CDR1 and CDR2 sequences are SGHTA and FQGTGA. The CDR3 covers 11 residues. Trimming took off 4 bases at V and 15 bases at J, with 13 bases between the two ends. CDR3 protein: CASSYPRFRFF. DNA of the CDR3: TGTGCCAGCAGCTACCCCAGGTTTCGGTTCTTC.

The chain has TRBV7-2 and TRBJ2-1; D is unclear. The germline gives CDR1 SGHTA, CDR2 FQGNSA. This CDR3 has 12 residues. V lost 4 bases, J lost 6 bases, and 7 bases lay in between. The CDR3 loop reads CASSSWANEQFF. The CDR3 nucleotides read TGTGCCAGCAGCTCCTGGGCCAATGAGCAGTTCTTC. The whole variable domain, filled in from reference TRBV7-2 and TRBJ2-1, reads GAGVSQSPSNKVTEKGKDVELRCDPISGHTALYWYRQSLGQGLEFLIYFQGNSAPDKSGLPSDRFSAERTGGSVSTLTIQRTQQEDSAVYLCASSSWANEQFFGPGTRLTVL.

The V gene is TRBV30, the J gene TRBJ2-7; 8 nucleotides line up with TRBD2. The V and J ends lost 2 bases and 6 bases, in that order; junction bases with no gene match: 0. Germline CDR1 GTSNPN, CDR2 SVGIG (reference sequence). CDR3 length equals 11 residues. The CDR3, as DNA: TGTGCCTGGAGTCGGGGGGGCGAGCAGTACGTC. Its translation is CAWSRGGEQYV.

This chain connects TRBV30 to TRBJ2-5, with D possibly TRBD2 on 6 matching bases. V lost 0 bases to trimming and J lost 3 bases, with 11 bases between them. Germline loops: CDR1 GTSNPN, CDR2 SVGIG (reference sequence). The CDR3 consists of 14 residues. The CDR3 DNA reads as TGTGCCTGGAGTGTTCGACCGGGGGAAGAGACCCAGTACTTC. It specifies CAWSVRPGEETQYF.

V is TRBV7-2 and J is TRBJ2-7; 7 bases match TRBD1. The V segment lost 5 bases and the J segment 0 bases; nucleotides outside the gene matches: 16. The CDR3 contains 18 residues. Germline values: CDR1 SGHTA, CDR2 FQGNSA. DNA of the CDR3: TGTGCCAGCAGCCTATCAAGCCCGACAGGGTGGAGCTCCTACGAGCAGTACTTC. It is translated as CASSLSSPTGWSSYEQYF.

In this sample, this clone turned up once. The chain links TRBV23-1 to TRBJ2-3; 11 bases match TRBD2. TRBV23-1 is an ORF for which the function is uncertain. The V and J ends lost 4 bases and 2 bases, in that order; junction bases with no gene match: 8. The CDR3 runs 17 residues. The CDR3 region has the DNA TGCGCCAGCAGTCTCTGTATAGCGGGGGGGCCCACAGATACGCAGTATTTT. Protein sequence: CASSLCIAGGPTDTQYF.

Only one count was recorded for this clone. J is TRBJ2-6 and V is TRBV10-3; 9 nucleotides align to TRBD2. The junction had 4 bases not matched to a gene; V was cut back by 4 bases and J by 0 bases. Per the germline V gene, CDR1 is ENHRY and CDR2 is SYGVKD. This CDR3 comprises 17 residues. The CDR3 bases are TGTGCCATCAGTGCCCTAGCGGGGAACTCTGGGGCCAACGTCCTGACTTTC. It codes for CAISALAGNSGANVLTF.

The CDR3 spells CASSEGYGYTF. Here the CDR3 DNA reads TGTGCCAGCAGTGAGGGGTATGGCTACACCTTC. The gene calls are TRBV6-1 and TRBJ1-2; no definite D call. Trimming stripped 3 bases from V and 5 bases from J, with 4 bases between. The CDR3 sequence is 11 residues long. Germline V gene sequence: CDR1 MNHNS, CDR2 SASEGT.

The rearrangement links TRBV19 to TRBJ1-3; TRBD1 matches 9 bases. Trimming took 10 bases from V and 2 from J; bases not matched to a gene: 6. Germline values: CDR1 LNHDA, CDR2 SQIVND (reference sequence). The CDR3 contains 14 residues. The CDR3: CATKTGGAGNTIYF. Here the CDR3 DNA reads TGTGCCACCAAGACAGGGGGAGCTGGAAACACCATATATTTT.

The rearrangement joins TRBV7-6 to TRBJ1-1, with 7 bases identical to TRBD1. The CDR3 spans 14 residues. The V gene's germline CDR1 is SGHVS and CDR2 FNYEAQ. The V gene end was trimmed by 5 bases and the J gene end by 0 bases; junction bases not matched to a gene: 3. CDR3 loop: CASSEGQMNTEAFF. The DNA for the CDR3 is TGTGCCAGCAGCGAGGGACAGATGAACACTGAAGCTTTCTTT. Variable domain in full (rest from reference TRBV7-6 and TRBJ1-1): GAGVSQSPRYKVTKRGQDVALRCDPISGHVSLYWYRQALGQGPEFLTYFNYEAQQDKSGLPNDRFSAERPEGSISTLTIQRTEQRDSAMYRCASSEGQMNTEAFFGQGTRLTVV.

The chain combines TRBV11-1 with TRBJ1-1; D not resolved. V was shortened by 6 bases and J by 4 bases, with 6 bases between the two germline ends. This CDR3 region has 11 residues. The germline CDR1 and CDR2 sequences are SGHAT and FQDESV (reference sequence). CDR3 sequence (DNA): TGTGCCAGCAGTCGTGGCACTGAAGCTTTCTTT. Encoded protein: CASSRGTEAFF. Drawing the rest from reference TRBV11-1 and TRBJ1-1, the complete variable domain is EAEVAQSPRYKITEKSQAVAFWCDPISGHATLYWYRQILGQGPELLVQFQDESVVDDSQLPKDRFSAERLKGVDSTLKIQPAELGDSAMYLCASSRGTEAFFGQGTRLTVV.

The chain employs TRBV15 and TRBJ2-1; a possible D gene is TRBD1 (5 bases). The length of the CDR3 is 14 residues. Trimming stripped 1 base from V and 4 bases from J, with 8 bases between. Germline lookup yields CDR1 LNHNV and CDR2 YYDKDF (reference sequence). CDR3 sequence reads: CATSRGGQYNEQFF. The CDR3 DNA reads as TGTGCCACCAGCAGAGGGGGCCAGTACAATGAGCAGTTCTTC.

The V gene is TRBV5-1, the J gene TRBJ1-1; D not resolved. Germline V gene lookup returns CDR1 SGHRS and CDR2 YFSETQ. Trimming removed 0 bases from V and 1 base from J, with 4 bases in between. The length of the CDR3 is 13 residues. The CDR3 reads CASSLGGNTEAFF. CDR3 DNA sequence: TGCGCCAGCAGCTTGGGGGGGAACACTGAAGCTTTCTTT.

This chain uses TRBV19 with TRBJ2-1; 7 bases are shared with TRBD1. There are 15 residues in the CDR3. Germline V lookup: CDR1 LNHDA, CDR2 SQIVND (reference sequence). V was clipped by 4 bases and J by 3 bases; unmatched bases: 6. The CDR3 sequence: CASSTRDRDYNEQFF. The CDR3 DNA reads TGTGCCAGTAGTACCCGGGACAGAGACTACAATGAGCAGTTCTTC.

The chain combines TRBV20-1 with TRBJ2-3; the D is unclear. The CDR3 has 11 amino acids. The V and J ends lost 1 base and 5 bases respectively, with 4 bases between them. From germline, CDR1 is DFQATT and CDR2 SNEGSKA (reference sequence). In nucleotides, the CDR3 is TGCAGTGCTAGAGGAGGAGATACGCAGTATTTT. This encodes CSARGGDTQYF.

This clone was observed a handful of times. This chain connects TRBV5-4 to TRBJ2-3, with D perhaps being TRBD1 or TRBD2 (6 bases each). The CDR3 sequence is 12 residues long. Germline V gene sequence: CDR1 SGHNT, CDR2 YYREEE (reference sequence). Trimming removed 3 bases from V and 6 bases from J, with 8 bases in between. In nucleotides, the CDR3 is TGTGCCAGCAGCTGGGGGGCCGATACGCAGTATTTT. It yields the protein CASSWGADTQYF.

V and J are TRBV10-3 and TRBJ2-1, with 10 nucleotides matching TRBD2. Germline loops: CDR1 ENHRY, CDR2 SYGVKD. The CDR3 runs to 15 residues. V shed 0 bases, J shed 9 bases, and the junction held 5 bases outside the gene matches. The CDR3 bases are TGTGCCATCAGTGAGTCAATAGCGGGGGGTTCTGAGCAGTTCTTC. Translating it yields CAISESIAGGSEQFF.

The chain combines TRBV19 with TRBJ2-7; possible D gene TRBD2, 5 bases. V lost 5 bases and J lost 5, with 13 bases in between. CDR1 LNHDA and CDR2 SQIVND come from the germline V gene (reference sequence). The CDR3 spans 13 residues. The CDR3 region is CASSQSEVHEQYF. The CDR3 coding sequence is TGTGCCAGTAGTCAGTCGGAGGTCCACGAGCAGTACTTC.

This clone occurred a few times. The chain links TRBV6-1 to TRBJ2-1, with D perhaps matching TRBD2 (5 bases). The CDR3 runs 14 residues. Germline-derived CDR1 and CDR2 are MNHNS and SASEGT. V shed 0 bases and J shed 7 bases, with 10 bases lying between them. The CDR3, as DNA: TGTGCCAGCAGTGAAGCGGGGAGTCCAAATGAGCAGTTCTTC. It yields the protein CASSEAGSPNEQFF.

The chain has TRBV19 and TRBJ2-3, with D possibly TRBD1 on 6 matching bases. Germline CDR1 and CDR2: LNHDA and SQIVND (reference sequence). V lost 7 bases and J 2 bases, leaving 10 bases between the germline ends. The CDR3 length is 13 residues. The CDR3 sequence is CASTTGHTDTQYF. CDR3 bases: TGTGCCAGTACGACAGGCCACACAGATACGCAGTATTTT.

The chain links TRBV19 to TRBJ2-2; 8 nucleotides align to TRBD2. Germline lookup yields CDR1 LNHDA and CDR2 SQIVND (reference sequence). This CDR3 region has 15 residues. Germline trimming cut 5 bases from V and 4 bases from J; bases unmatched to any gene: 6. CDR3 in DNA: TGTGCCAGTAGTGTCGGGGGGGCCGGCACCGGGGAGCTGTTTTTT. It is translated as CASSVGGAGTGELFF. The whole variable domain, filled in from reference TRBV19 and TRBJ2-2, reads DGGITQSPKYLFRKEGQNVTLSCEQNLNHDAMYWYRQDPGQGLRLIYYSQIVNDFQKGDIAEGYSVSREKKESFPLTVTSAQKNPTAFYLCASSVGGAGTGELFFGEGSRLTVL.

The chain is built from TRBV7-8 and TRBJ1-6; TRBD1 matches 12 bases. Germline V gene lookup returns CDR1 SGHVS and CDR2 FQNEAQ. The CDR3 loop spans 18 amino acids. V trimming: 1 base; J trimming: 7 bases; junction bases outside the gene matches: 8. CDR3 sequence reads: CASSLGGGQGAGNSPLHF. The DNA for the CDR3 is TGTGCCAGCAGCTTAGGAGGGGGACAGGGGGCCGGGAATTCACCCCTCCACTTT.

This chain connects TRBV25-1 to TRBJ2-7, with no clear D. Germline CDR1 MGHDK, CDR2 SYGVNS. V gave up 4 bases and J gave up 2 bases, with 12 bases separating them. There are 14 residues in the CDR3. This chain's CDR3 is CASSGQAMPYEQYF. The CDR3 nucleotides read TGTGCCAGCAGTGGTCAGGCAATGCCCTACGAGCAGTACTTC.

On this clone itself: Other DNA sequences in this sample translate to the same CDR3. The CDR3 loop is CASSVGLAGADTQYF. The DNA for the CDR3 is TGCGCCAGCAGCGTCGGACTAGCGGGGGCGGATACGCAGTATTTT. The chain is built from TRBV5-1 and TRBJ2-3, with 13 bases lining up with TRBD2. V shed 4 bases and J 6 bases; nucleotides not matched to a gene: 5. The V gene's germline CDR1 is SGHRS and CDR2 YFSETQ. This CDR3 is 15 amino acids long. The full variable domain, its missing parts supplied by reference TRBV5-1 and TRBJ2-3, is KAGVTQTPRYLIKTRGQQVTLSCSPISGHRSVSWYQQTPGQGLQFLFEYFSETQRNKGNFPGRFSGRQFSNSRSEMNVSTLELGDSALYLCASSVGLAGADTQYFGPGTRLTVL.

Regarding this clone: Compared with germline, one end of the junction differs, possibly owing to a read error. Different DNA sequences within this sample yield the same CDR3. The chain uses TRBV10-3 and TRBJ1-6; possibly TRBD1 for D (5 bases). The CDR3 extends over 14 amino acids. Germline V gene data show CDR1 as ENHRY and CDR2 as SYGVKD. CDR3 protein: CAISEVRGGSPLHF. CDR3 coding DNA: TGTGCCATTAGTGAGGTTCGGGGGGGGTCACCCCTCCACTTT.